One sample yielded the 30 T cell receptor beta chains listed below, sequenced in a study of tumor-infiltrating lymphocytes in primary liver carcinoma. A primer in the constant region served to generate TCR beta cDNA from approximately 500 ng of total RNA. Modified slightly, ARM-PCR produced TCR beta libraries over three nested multiplex PCR rounds. Running 10 cycles apiece, the first two PCR rounds relied on TRBV1-TRBV30 forward primers together with a C-beta reverse primer. MiXCR was run by TCRdb on the multiplex PCR reads, yielding one entry per CDR3 protein. The repertoire has more than 70,000 distinct CDR3 sequences, roughly 69% of them found once; the top ten carry roughly 25%. Taking about 17-31 mg of unsorted bulk tissue, the authors co-extracted RNA and DNA. Source material: tumor-adjacent normal liver tissue. Receptors originate from a man in his forties with primary liver carcinoma and hepatitis B virus infection.

This chain uses TRBV30 with TRBJ2-7, with D possibly being TRBD1 (6 bases). The ends were cut back, 1 base at V and 9 bases at J, with 13 bases in the middle. Germline loops: CDR1 GTSNPN, CDR2 SVGIG (reference sequence). The CDR3 sequence is 12 residues long. The CDR3 nucleotides are TGTGCCTGGAGTGCCCGCAGGGGAATGCAGTACTTC. This translates into CAWSARRGMQYF.

To note about this clonotype: Germline and junction disagree at one end, which may indicate a read error. The chain is built from TRBV29-1 and TRBJ2-3, with TRBD1 identical over 11 bases. Per the germline V gene, CDR1 is SQVTM and CDR2 is ANQGSEA. The CDR3 spans 15 residues. CDR3 in DNA: TGTAGCGTTGCCGCCGGGACAGGGGGGCCAGATGCGCAGTATTTT. It yields the protein CSVAAGTGGPDAQYF.

This clonotype was seen at least ten times. The chain employs TRBV28 and TRBJ2-7; TRBD2 might be the D (5 bases). V was pared by 0 bases and J by 4 bases, with 10 bases between. In germline, CDR1 is MDHEN, CDR2 SYDVKM. The CDR3 is made up of 14 amino acids. In nucleotides, the CDR3 is TGTGCCAGCAGTTTATGGGGAGAACTATACGAGCAGTACTTC. Residues: CASSLWGELYEQYF. Together with reference TRBV28 and TRBJ2-7, the CDR3 gives the full variable domain: DVKVTQSSRYLVKRTGEKVFLECVQDMDHENMFWYRQDPGLGLRLIYFSYDVKMKEKGDIPEGYSVSREKKERFSLILESASTNQTSMYLCASSLWGELYEQYFGPGTRLTVT.

This clonotype was recorded a few times. Given a much more abundant clone one base away, this may be a read error. The chain employs TRBV4-2 and TRBJ2-7; D might be TRBD1 or TRBD2, each matching 5 bases. Germline V gene sequence: CDR1 LGHNA, CDR2 YNFKEQ. The V and J ends lost 0 bases and 3 bases respectively, with 12 bases between them. The CDR3 sequence is 15 residues long. CDR3 loop: CASSQDKGSCYEQYF. For the CDR3, the DNA is TGTGCCAGCAGCCAAGATAAGGGGAGCTGCTACGAGCAGTACTTC.

This clonotype was found a few times. A much larger clonotype is one base distant, so this may be a read error. V usage is TRBV6-2 or TRBV6-3 and J usage is TRBJ2-7, with a tentative D call TRBD2 (6 bases). V was pared by 11 bases and J by 3 bases, with 20 bases between. The CDR3 runs 14 residues. Germline CDR1 MNHEY, CDR2 SVGEGT. This CDR3 is CAGKRLQEGYEQYF. The CDR3 nucleotides read TGTGCCGGCAAAAGACTACAGGAGGGCTACGAGCAGTACTTC.

This clonotype has a count of ten or more. This chain joins TRBV2 and TRBJ2-7; 7 bases are shared with TRBD2. V shed 0 bases, J shed 5 bases, and the junction held 10 bases outside the gene matches. CDR3 size: 16 residues. CDR1 is SNHLY and CDR2 is FYNNEI in the germline V gene. CDR3 sequence reads: CASSEAPAGSRHEQYF. CDR3 sequence (DNA): TGTGCCAGCAGTGAAGCCCCAGCGGGATCCCGCCACGAGCAGTACTTC.

The chain is built from TRBV6-6 and TRBJ2-1; D is possibly TRBD1 or TRBD2 (5 bases each). CDR3 length: 14 amino acids. The V gene's germline CDR1 is MNHNY and CDR2 SVGAGI (reference sequence). V gave up 2 bases and J gave up 5 bases, with 10 bases separating them. The CDR3 DNA sequence: TGTGCCAGCAGTTACGGGACGCCAGACAATGAGCAGTTCTTC. Protein sequence: CASSYGTPDNEQFF.

This clonotype turned up a few times. The CDR3 does not close with the conserved phenylalanine or tryptophan, likely indicating a read error. The rearrangement links TRBV29-1 to TRBJ2-2; D ambiguous. Germline V gene data show CDR1 as SQVTM and CDR2 as ANQGSEA. This CDR3 has 12 residues. Trimming took 4 bases from V and 5 from J, leaving 8 bases between them. The CDR3 is CSVGHMTGELFS. The CDR3 coding sequence is TGCAGCGTTGGACACATGACCGGGGAGCTGTTTTCT.

This clonotype was observed many times. The rearrangement joins TRBV5-1 to TRBJ2-2; 12 nucleotides agree with TRBD2. The CDR3 is 15 amino acids. With 4 bases clipped from V and 5 bases from J, the junction kept 3 bases outside the gene matches. Germline CDR1 and CDR2: SGHRS and YFSETQ. CDR3 sequence reads: CASSPGTSGTGELFF. As DNA, the CDR3 is TGCGCCAGCAGCCCCGGGACTAGCGGGACCGGGGAGCTGTTTTTT.

About this clonotype itself: Germline is not matched at one junction end, which may reflect a read error. The V call is TRBV4-1, the J call TRBJ2-7; 8 positions match TRBD2. This CDR3 is 14 amino acids long. Germline CDR1 is MGHRA and CDR2 is YSYEKL. Written as DNA, the CDR3 is TGCGCCAACAGCCAACGGGAGGGCTCCCACGAGCAGTACTTC. Its protein product is CANSQREGSHEQYF.

This clonotype was seen a handful of times. The J gene is TRBJ1-4, the V gene TRBV28, with 7 bases fitting TRBD1. Germline CDR1 is MDHEN and CDR2 is SYDVKM. V shed 5 bases, J shed 5 bases, and the junction held 2 bases outside the gene matches. The CDR3 is 13 residues long. The CDR3 region has the DNA TGTGCCAGCAGTAAGGACAGGAATGAAAAACTGTTTTTT. This translates into CASSKDRNEKLFF.

This clonotype was observed at least ten times. V usage is TRBV6-2 or TRBV6-3 and J usage is TRBJ2-7; 10 bases are shared with TRBD2. There are 13 residues in the CDR3. From germline, CDR1 is MNHEY and CDR2 SVGEGT. After removal of 10 bases from V and 4 bases from J, the junction contained 7 bases not matched to a gene. CDR3 coding DNA: TGTGCCACCCGGGCTAGCGGGAGATACGAGCAGTACTTC. Translation gives CATRASGRYEQYF.

In the case of this clonotype: This may come from a read error, since a much larger clone is one base off. The rearrangement joins TRBV19 to TRBJ2-5, with 14 bases aligning to TRBD2. The V gene end was trimmed by 2 bases and the J gene end by 5 bases; junction bases not matched to a gene: 4. Germline lookup yields CDR1 LNHDA and CDR2 SQIVND (reference sequence). CDR3 length: 16 residues. This CDR3 reads CASSITGLAGGETQYF. CDR3 DNA: TGTGCCAGTAGTATAACCGGACTAGCGGGAGGCGAGACCCAGTACTTC.

This clonotype was seen just once. Sequence at one end of the junction differs from germline and may be a read error. V is TRBV11-2 and J is TRBJ2-1; the match to TRBD2 covers 9 bases. The CDR3 contains 16 residues. Germline V gives CDR1 SGHAT, CDR2 FQNNGV. The CDR3: CTSSLELLAGTNEYFF. The CDR3 DNA follows: TGTACCAGCAGCTTAGAGCTCCTAGCGGGAACGAATGAGTACTTCTTC.

About this clonotype itself: This may arise from a read error, as a much more abundant clone is one base away. The J gene is TRBJ2-4, the V gene TRBV11-1; 9 nucleotides line up with TRBD2. The V gene's germline CDR1 is SGHAT and CDR2 FQDESV (reference sequence). The V segment lost 4 bases and the J segment 2 bases; nucleotides outside the gene matches: 9. This CDR3 is built from 17 residues. The CDR3 sequence is CASSYPGTSRTKNIQYF. CDR3 sequence (DNA): TGTGCCAGCAGCTATCCAGGGACTAGCCGGACCAAAAACATTCAGTACTTC. The entire variable domain, with the rest obtained from reference TRBV11-1 and TRBJ2-4, is as follows: EAEVAQSPRYKITEKSQAVAFWCDPISGHATLYWYRQILGQGPELLVQFQDESVVDDSQLPKDRFSAERLKGVDSTLKIQPAELGDSAMYLCASSYPGTSRTKNIQYFGAGTRLSVL.

As regards this clonotype: Sequence at one end of the junction differs from germline and may be a read error. This sequence joins TRBV11-2 and TRBJ1-2, with D possibly matching TRBD1 (5 bases). Germline values: CDR1 SGHAT, CDR2 FQNNGV. The CDR3 runs 15 residues. CDR3 sequence: CASNLLRQLKYSYTF. CDR3 DNA sequence: TGTGCCAGCAACTTACTAAGACAGCTAAAATATAGCTACACCTTC.

Worth noting for this clonotype: Compared with germline, one end of the junction differs, possibly owing to a read error. The chain combines TRBV19 with TRBJ2-1; 10 nucleotides agree with TRBD1. Germline loops: CDR1 LNHDA, CDR2 SQIVND (reference sequence). The CDR3 runs 16 residues. This CDR3 reads CASSIRFGTGVDEQFF. DNA of the CDR3: TGTGCCAGTAGTATTCGTTTCGGGACAGGGGTTGATGAACAGTTCTTC.

Regarding this clonotype: One junction end disagrees with the germline gene, perhaps due to a read error. The chain combines TRBV6-6 with TRBJ2-2; either TRBD1 or TRBD2 may fit D (6 bases each). Germline CDR1 is MNHNY and CDR2 is SVGAGI (reference sequence). This CDR3 has 18 residues. The CDR3 DNA sequence: TGTGCCAGCAGTAGCTCTAGTGGGGGGCTGATGAACATCGGGGAGCTGTTTTTT. Amino acid sequence: CASSSSSGGLMNIGELFF.

As concerns this clonotype: The junction departs from the called germline gene at one end, perhaps through a read error. This chain connects TRBV4-3 to TRBJ2-7, with D perhaps TRBD1 or TRBD2 (6 bases each). Per germline, CDR1 LGHNA and CDR2 YSLEER. CDR3 size: 15 residues. CDR3 coding DNA: TGCGCCAGTAGCCAAGACAAGGGGGGAGCCTACGAGCTGTACTTC. It specifies CASSQDKGGAYELYF.

Points on this clonotype: The junction departs from germline at one end; a sequencing error may be responsible. This chain connects TRBV5-4 to TRBJ2-5; possibly TRBD2 for D (6 bases). CDR3 size: 16 residues. Germline loops: CDR1 SGHNT, CDR2 YYREEE (reference sequence). The CDR3 loop is CASSLGGIGIQETQYF. In DNA, the CDR3 is TGTGCCAGCAGTTTGGGGGGTATAGGTATTCAAGAGACCCAGTACTTC.

In this sample, this clonotype turned up many times. This rearrangement joins TRBV5-4 to TRBJ2-7; 7 bases map to TRBD1. Trimming at V came to 3 bases and at J to 9 bases, leaving 12 bases not matched to a gene. Germline CDR1 SGHNT, CDR2 YYREEE (reference sequence). This CDR3 region has 14 residues. As DNA, the CDR3 is TGTGCCAGCAGCTCCCCTCGACAGGGCCCCAGGCAGTACTTC. Its translation is CASSSPRQGPRQYF.

This clonotype showed up just once. This sequence may be a read error, since a much larger clone differs from it by one base. This chain joins TRBV11-2 and TRBJ2-7, with D uncertain. V was pared by 5 bases and J by 5 bases, with 16 bases between. The CDR3 extends over 14 amino acids. Germline assignment: CDR1 SGHAT and CDR2 FQNNGV. The CDR3: CASSTFQEWDEQYF. The CDR3 DNA sequence: TGTGCCAGCAGCACATTTCAGGAGTGGGACGAGCAGTACTTC.

Of note for this clonotype: The junction and the germline gene differ at one end; a read error may be behind it. V and J are TRBV4-3 and TRBJ2-2, with D perhaps TRBD1 or TRBD2 (5 bases each). CDR3 length: 13 residues. Germline CDR1 LGHNA, CDR2 YSLEER. In DNA form, the CDR3 reads TGCGCCGGCAGCCAAGATTTGGGGGTGGAGTTGTTTTTT. Translation gives CAGSQDLGVELFF.

The CDR3 DNA follows: TGCCTCAGCAGCCAAGATGTGCAGGGGGCGCCCACTGAAGCTTTCTTT. It translates to CLSSQDVQGAPTEAFF. The V gene is TRBV4-1, the J gene TRBJ1-1; 8 bases are shared with TRBD1. This CDR3 is built from 16 residues. The V gene's germline CDR1 is MGHRA and CDR2 YSYEKL.

The chain recombines TRBV29-1 with TRBJ1-4; no firm D call. Trimming removed 4 bases from V and 8 bases from J, with 14 bases in between. CDR3 length equals 13 residues. Germline loops: CDR1 SQVTM, CDR2 ANQGSEA. The CDR3 coding sequence is TGCAGCGTTGTAAGGGATTTGGCCGAAAAACTGTTTTTT. Translated, it gives CSVVRDLAEKLFF. Based on the CDR3 plus reference TRBV29-1 and TRBJ1-4, the full variable domain is SAVISQKPSRDICQRGTSLTIQCQVDSQVTMMFWYRQQPGQSLTLIATANQGSEATYESGFVIDKFPISRPNLTFSTLTVSNMSPEDSSIYLCSVVRDLAEKLFFGSGTQLSVL.

In its sample, this clonotype was seen once. One junction end disagrees with the germline gene, perhaps due to a read error. The V and J genes are TRBV11-2 and TRBJ2-3, with D perhaps matching TRBD1 (5 bases). CDR1 and CDR2 (germline): SGHAT, FQNNGV. This CDR3 contains 15 residues. The CDR3 spells CASRLETVGTDTQYF. The CDR3, as DNA: TGTGCCAGCCGCTTAGAGACAGTGGGCACAGATACGCAGTATTTT.

Remarks on this clonotype: An end of the junction differs from the germline gene, which may be a read error. The chain couples TRBV28 to TRBJ2-7; 9 nucleotides agree with TRBD2. Germline V gene lookup returns CDR1 MDHEN and CDR2 SYDVKM. CDR3 size: 14 residues. This CDR3 reads CASSPLAGIYEQCF. The CDR3 coding sequence is TGTGCCAGCAGTCCGCTAGCGGGGATCTACGAACAGTGCTTC.

The chain has TRBV4-3 and TRBJ2-7; the D gene is possibly TRBD1 (6 bases). The CDR3 is made up of 18 amino acids. Germline lookup yields CDR1 LGHNA and CDR2 YSLEER. V lost 1 base, J lost 1 base, and 20 bases lay in between. The CDR3 sequence: CASSQGHQLRQVSYEQYF. For the CDR3, the DNA is TGCGCCAGCAGCCAAGGTCATCAGCTGAGACAGGTTTCCTACGAGCAGTACTTC.

This clonotype occurred many times. This chain joins TRBV19 and TRBJ1-2; D call uncertain. This CDR3 is 13 amino acids long. Germline assignment: CDR1 LNHDA and CDR2 SQIVND (reference sequence). V lost 1 base to trimming and J lost 8 bases, with 11 bases between them. The CDR3 is CASSIGNPGGYTF. The CDR3 region has the DNA TGTGCCAGTAGTATAGGAAACCCAGGCGGCTACACCTTC.

This clonotype was seen many times. The chain employs TRBV7-9 and TRBJ1-2, with D uncertain. The V end lost 7 bases, the J end lost 7 bases, and 16 bases lay between the germline ends. The CDR3 has 13 amino acids. Germline loops: CDR1 SEHNR, CDR2 FQNEAQ (reference sequence). The CDR3 is CASTDLRPRGYTF. The CDR3 DNA is TGTGCCAGCACCGACTTACGGCCCCGTGGCTACACCTTC.